What follows is one T cell receptor beta chain and its context. These data belong to a study of blood T cell repertoires in COVID-19. The data were produced by immunoSEQ multiplex PCR, yet TCRdb's version contains in-frame clones alone and is incomplete. The sample includes about 220,000 clones, 82% of them seen just once. The sequencing sample was made of PBMCs or T cells enriched from blood (not recorded which). This TCR was recovered from a woman aged 55-69 years who had recovered from COVID-19.

The CDR3 here is CASSLQNNQPQHF. CDR3 nucleotides: TGTGCCAGCAGTCTACAGAACAATCAGCCCCAGCATTTT. The V call is TRBV12-3 or TRBV12-4, the J call TRBJ1-5; D remains ambiguous. This CDR3 spans 13 amino acids. V gave up 5 bases and J gave up 3 bases, with 8 bases separating them.